A single sample is the source of the 17 T cell receptor beta chains below, sequenced in a study of OX40 agonist ivuxolimab in advanced cancers. Method: immunoSEQ multiplex PCR; TCRdb's copy keeps in-frame clones and lacks some. This table holds fewer than 100,000 clones, approximately 86% found once. The specimen was CD4+ or CD8+ T cells sorted from blood, collected in a trial of the OX40 agonist ivuxolimab. These receptors originate from an adult with an advanced solid tumor such as melanoma, head and neck, liver or kidney cancer.

The V gene is TRBV18, the J gene TRBJ2-4; a weak D match, TRBD2 (6 bases). Germline lookup yields CDR1 KGHSH and CDR2 LQKENI. The CDR3 is made up of 15 amino acids. V lost 4 bases to trimming and J lost 7 bases, with 17 bases between them. The CDR3, as DNA: TGTGCCAGCTCACTTAGCCGGGACTCGAGGAACATTCAGTACTTC. It translates to CASSLSRDSRNIQYF.

V is TRBV7-9 and J is TRBJ1-4; 9 bases match TRBD1. Germline loops: CDR1 SEHNR, CDR2 FQNEAQ (reference sequence). Losses at the gene ends were 3 bases for V and 5 bases for J; bases not matched to a gene: 4. CDR3 length: 15 residues. The CDR3 protein is CASSFLDRGNEKLFF. The CDR3 region has the DNA TGTGCCAGCAGCTTCCTGGACAGGGGAAATGAAAAACTGTTTTTT.

The V and J genes are TRBV7-2 and TRBJ2-2; TRBD2 aligns across 11 bases. The V gene's germline CDR1 is SGHTA and CDR2 FQGNSA. The V gene end was trimmed by 3 bases and the J gene end by 7 bases; junction bases not matched to a gene: 4. The CDR3 is made up of 15 amino acids. CDR3 protein: CASSLTSGVVGELFF. The CDR3 bases are TGTGCCAGCAGCTTGACTAGCGGGGTTGTCGGGGAGCTGTTTTTT.

The chain combines TRBV6-5 with TRBJ2-5, with a tentative D call TRBD1 (5 bases). The V gene lost 0 bases and the J gene lost 7 bases, with 15 bases spanning the gap. Per the germline V gene, CDR1 is MNHEY and CDR2 is SVGAGI. CDR3 length: 15 residues. In nucleotides, the CDR3 is TGTGCCAGCAGTTACTCGAGGCAGGGTCGGCCGACCCAGTACTTC. This sequence encodes CASSYSRQGRPTQYF.

There are a few counts of this clone. The rearrangement joins TRBV9 to TRBJ1-3; D not certain. The CDR3 is 16 amino acids. Trimming left V 0 bases short and J 0 bases short, with 10 bases between. Germline lookup yields CDR1 SGDLS and CDR2 YYNGEE. CDR3: CASSVAEGFSGNTIYF. CDR3 sequence (DNA): TGTGCCAGCAGCGTAGCTGAGGGCTTCTCTGGAAACACCATATATTTT. Full variable domain (rest looked up from reference TRBV9 and TRBJ1-3): DSGVTQTPKHLITATGQRVTLRCSPRSGDLSVYWYQQSLDQGLQFLIQYYNGEERAKGNILERFSAQQFPDLHSELNLSSLELGDSALYFCASSVAEGFSGNTIYFGEGSWLTVV.

The rearrangement uses TRBV9 and TRBJ2-2; unclear D gene. This CDR3 region has 13 residues. V was pared by 0 bases and J by 8 bases, with 8 bases between. Germline CDR1 and CDR2: SGDLS and YYNGEE. This CDR3 is CASSVVSPGELFF. Written as DNA, the CDR3 is TGTGCCAGCAGCGTAGTGAGTCCGGGGGAGCTGTTTTTT. Combining the CDR3 with reference TRBV9 and TRBJ2-2 gives the whole variable domain DSGVTQTPKHLITATGQRVTLRCSPRSGDLSVYWYQQSLDQGLQFLIQYYNGEERAKGNILERFSAQQFPDLHSELNLSSLELGDSALYFCASSVVSPGELFFGEGSRLTVL.

This rearrangement joins TRBV28 to TRBJ1-1; 12 bases fit TRBD1. The J segment lost 0 bases and the V segment lost 4 bases, leaving 12 bases of the junction unmatched. Germline V gene sequence: CDR1 MDHEN, CDR2 SYDVKM. There are 19 residues in the CDR3. The CDR3 nucleotides read TGTGCCAGCAGTTCGAATCGTCCGGGACAGGGGGCCATGAACACTGAAGCTTTCTTT. This sequence encodes CASSSNRPGQGAMNTEAFF.

The gene calls are TRBV6-6 and TRBJ1-1, with a tentative D call TRBD1 (5 bases). The CDR3 consists of 15 residues. Germline V gene lookup returns CDR1 MNHNY and CDR2 SVGAGI (reference sequence). V lost 1 base and J 3 bases, leaving 12 bases between the germline ends. CDR3 sequence reads: CASSYLGVGDTEAFF. CDR3 DNA: TGTGCCAGCAGTTACTTGGGGGTTGGCGACACTGAAGCTTTCTTT.

This rearrangement joins TRBV19 to TRBJ1-5; 8 nucleotides line up with TRBD1. CDR1 and CDR2 (germline): LNHDA, SQIVND (reference sequence). V shed 4 bases and J 2 bases; nucleotides not matched to a gene: 4. The CDR3 totals 15 residues. CDR3 DNA sequence: TGTGCCAGTAGTACGACAGGGGCGGGCAATCAGCCCCAGCATTTT. Translating it yields CASSTTGAGNQPQHF.

The V gene is TRBV7-8, the J gene TRBJ1-1; D uncertain. V lost 5 bases, J lost 3 bases, and 16 bases lay in between. Germline loops: CDR1 SGHVS, CDR2 FQNEAQ. The CDR3 has 15 residues. This CDR3 reads CASSPLRVVDTEAFF. The CDR3 coding sequence is TGTGCCAGCAGCCCCCTACGGGTTGTTGACACTGAAGCTTTCTTT.

The gene calls are TRBV7-9 and TRBJ2-2; 11 bases fit TRBD2. The ends lost 5 bases at V and 0 bases at J; junction bases unmatched: 8. In germline, CDR1 is SEHNR, CDR2 FQNEAQ (reference sequence). The CDR3 runs 18 residues. Here the CDR3 reads CASSRRVAGGPNTGELFF. CDR3 bases: TGTGCCAGCAGCCGAAGGGTAGCGGGAGGGCCGAACACCGGGGAGCTGTTTTTT.

The chain links TRBV2 to TRBJ1-4; D might be TRBD1 (6 bases). The V and J ends lost 5 bases and 6 bases respectively, with 13 bases between them. CDR1 and CDR2 (germline): SNHLY, FYNNEI. The CDR3 sequence is 14 residues long. This CDR3 reads CASSPRGTYEKLFF. The CDR3 DNA reads as TGTGCCAGCAGTCCGAGGGGGACCTATGAAAAACTGTTTTTT.

J is TRBJ1-4 and V is TRBV5-1; 8 bases align to TRBD1. The CDR3 runs 15 residues. CDR1 is SGHRS, CDR2 YFSETQ, per germline. J was trimmed by 7 bases and V by 4 bases; bases with no gene match: 9. The CDR3 spells CASSLRTGPGEKLFF. The CDR3 DNA reads as TGCGCCAGCAGCCTAAGGACAGGGCCGGGTGAAAAACTGTTTTTT. Looking up the rest from reference TRBV5-1 and TRBJ1-4 gives the full variable domain: KAGVTQTPRYLIKTRGQQVTLSCSPISGHRSVSWYQQTPGQGLQFLFEYFSETQRNKGNFPGRFSGRQFSNSRSEMNVSTLELGDSALYLCASSLRTGPGEKLFFGSGTQLSVL.

The chain links TRBV7-8 to TRBJ2-5; D unresolved. Deletions cut 5 bases from V and 1 base from J, with 11 bases between. The germline gives CDR1 SGHVS, CDR2 FQNEAQ. The CDR3 has 14 amino acids. The CDR3 bases are TGTGCCAGCAGCCTTCGGCGGACCCAAGAGACCCAGTACTTC. This gives the protein CASSLRRTQETQYF.

The CDR3 loop is CASSQDANTEAFF. DNA for the CDR3: TGTGCCAGCAGCCAAGACGCGAACACTGAAGCTTTCTTT. The chain has TRBV5-6 and TRBJ1-1; no clear D. The germline V gene encodes CDR1 SGHDT and CDR2 YYEEEE. V lost 4 bases and J 1 base, leaving 8 bases between the germline ends. CDR3 size: 13 residues. Supplemented by reference TRBV5-6 and TRBJ1-1, the full variable domain reads DAGVTQSPTHLIKTRGQQVTLRCSPKSGHDTVSWYQQALGQGPQFIFQYYEEEERQRGNFPDRFSGHQFPNYSSELNVNALLLGDSALYLCASSQDANTEAFFGQGTRLTVV.

The CDR3 sequence: CASSLGGGGAFSNQPQHF. CDR3 sequence (DNA): TGCGCCAGCAGCTTGGGCGGAGGGGGCGCATTTAGCAATCAGCCCCAGCATTTT. The chain links TRBV5-1 to TRBJ1-5, with TRBD1 identical over 7 bases. Germline lookup yields CDR1 SGHRS and CDR2 YFSETQ. Germline trimming cut 0 bases from V and 0 bases from J; bases unmatched to any gene: 9. This CDR3 comprises 18 residues. The variable domain in full, with the rest retrieved from reference TRBV5-1 and TRBJ1-5, is KAGVTQTPRYLIKTRGQQVTLSCSPISGHRSVSWYQQTPGQGLQFLFEYFSETQRNKGNFPGRFSGRQFSNSRSEMNVSTLELGDSALYLCASSLGGGGAFSNQPQHFGDGTRLSIL.

The chain employs TRBV7-2 and TRBJ2-3; D tentatively fits TRBD1 or TRBD2 (5 bases each). Germline CDR1 SGHTA, CDR2 FQGNSA. The CDR3 covers 15 residues. V gave up 5 bases and J gave up 0 bases, with 12 bases separating them. CDR3 sequence: CASSPGEGSTDTQYF. The CDR3 region has the DNA TGTGCCAGCAGCCCCGGAGAGGGGAGCACAGATACGCAGTATTTT. The full variable domain, its missing parts supplied by reference TRBV7-2 and TRBJ2-3, is GAGVSQSPSNKVTEKGKDVELRCDPISGHTALYWYRQSLGQGLEFLIYFQGNSAPDKSGLPSDRFSAERTGGSVSTLTIQRTQQEDSAVYLCASSPGEGSTDTQYFGPGTRLTVL.